These 16 T cell receptor beta chains were sequenced from one sample in a study of cytomegalovirus exposure and HLA in healthy donors. The PCR ran on 60 Vbeta and 13 Jbeta primers. Using immunoSEQ multiplex PCR, the repertoire was profiled, and TCRdb retains in-frame clones only, with some absent. The repertoire consists of around 94,000 clones, with about three quarters occurring once and the leading ten covering 4.5% to 5.5%. Sequenced material: PBMCs. These receptors were obtained from a woman in her forties in good health and CMV-seropositive.

The V call is TRBV27, the J call TRBJ1-1, with 7 nucleotides matching TRBD1. Per germline, CDR1 MNHEY and CDR2 SMNVEV (reference sequence). The CDR3 covers 14 residues. The junction had 4 bases not matched to a gene; V was cut back by 4 bases and J by 2 bases. DNA of the CDR3: TGTGCCAGCAGTTACCGGGACAGTAACACTGAAGCTTTCTTT. This sequence encodes CASSYRDSNTEAFF.

J is TRBJ2-1 and V is TRBV9; TRBD2 agrees at 8 bases. Losses at the gene ends were 4 bases for V and 7 bases for J; bases not matched to a gene: 7. This CDR3 spans 14 amino acids. Germline V lookup: CDR1 SGDLS, CDR2 YYNGEE. CDR3 nucleotides: TGTGCCAGCAGCCCGGAGCGGGGGTGGAATGAGCAGTTCTTC. Amino acid sequence: CASSPERGWNEQFF.

The genes are TRBV5-6 and TRBJ1-2, with a weak D call TRBD1 (5 bases). CDR1 is SGHDT, CDR2 YYEEEE, per germline. CDR3 size: 13 residues. V lost 3 bases and J lost 8, with 14 bases in between. The CDR3 region is CASSSPGLEGYTF. The CDR3 coding sequence is TGTGCCAGCAGCTCGCCGGGACTCGAAGGCTACACCTTC. The whole variable domain, filled in from reference TRBV5-6 and TRBJ1-2, reads DAGVTQSPTHLIKTRGQQVTLRCSPKSGHDTVSWYQQALGQGPQFIFQYYEEEERQRGNFPDRFSGHQFPNYSSELNVNALLLGDSALYLCASSSPGLEGYTFGSGTRLTVV.

The chain joins TRBV6-6 to TRBJ2-5; D gene uncertain. Looked up from germline, CDR1 is MNHNY and CDR2 is SVGAGI (reference sequence). V lost 6 bases, J lost 1 base, and 12 bases lay in between. The CDR3 length is 14 residues. The CDR3, as DNA: TGTGCCAGCAGCCCCCTACAGACCCAAGAGACCCAGTACTTC. It codes for CASSPLQTQETQYF.

This clone was observed a single time. The chain has TRBV5-1 and TRBJ2-3; D remains unclear. V dropped 4 bases and J dropped 3 bases, with 9 bases sitting between them. The CDR3 sequence is 13 residues long. Per the germline V gene, CDR1 is SGHRS and CDR2 is YFSETQ. The CDR3 DNA reads as TGCGCCAGCAGCCAAGAACTTACAGATACGCAGTATTTT. Translated, it gives CASSQELTDTQYF.

Written as DNA, the CDR3 is TGTGCCAGTAGTATCACTAGCGGAAACACAGATACGCAGTATTTT. Residues: CASSITSGNTDTQYF. V and J are TRBV19 and TRBJ2-3; 8 nucleotides match TRBD2. The length of the CDR3 is 15 residues. Germline trimming cut 3 bases from V and 2 bases from J; bases unmatched to any gene: 4. Germline CDR1 LNHDA, CDR2 SQIVND (reference sequence). Full variable domain (outside the CDR3, taken from reference TRBV19 and TRBJ2-3): DGGITQSPKYLFRKEGQNVTLSCEQNLNHDAMYWYRQDPGQGLRLIYYSQIVNDFQKGDIAEGYSVSREKKESFPLTVTSAQKNPTAFYLCASSITSGNTDTQYFGPGTRLTVL.

The chain recombines TRBV5-1 with TRBJ1-2, with TRBD1 matching 7 bases. The CDR3 sequence is 15 residues long. V was pared by 5 bases and J by 4 bases, with 11 bases of the junction left unmatched. Germline CDR1 and CDR2: SGHRS and YFSETQ. Written as DNA, the CDR3 is TGCGCCAGCAGGCCTCTTTCCGGGACAGCCTATGGCTACACCTTC. It is translated as CASRPLSGTAYGYTF.

The genes are TRBV11-2 and TRBJ2-3, with 9 bases identical to TRBD2. The CDR3 has 14 residues. V lost 5 bases to trimming and J lost 7 bases; unmatched junction nucleotides: 7. Per the germline V gene, CDR1 is SGHAT and CDR2 is FQNNGV. CDR3 in amino acids: CASSLSTSGNTQYF. CDR3 in DNA: TGTGCCAGCAGCCTCTCGACTAGCGGTAATACGCAGTATTTT.

V gene TRBV7-9 combines with J gene TRBJ2-1, with 14 bases fitting TRBD2. This CDR3 spans 17 amino acids. Germline V gene lookup returns CDR1 SEHNR and CDR2 FQNEAQ (reference sequence). The V segment lost 3 bases and the J segment 3 bases; nucleotides outside the gene matches: 4. As DNA, the CDR3 is TGTGCCAGCAGCTTGGCGGGACTAGCGGGGGTCTACAATGAGCAGTTCTTC. It yields the protein CASSLAGLAGVYNEQFF.

This chain joins TRBV30 and TRBJ2-2; 12 bases agree with TRBD2. CDR1 is GTSNPN and CDR2 is SVGIG in the germline V gene (reference sequence). The junction had 6 bases not matched to a gene; V was cut back by 0 bases and J by 7 bases. The CDR3 length is 16 residues. CDR3 region: CAWSVSGTSGYGELFF. The CDR3 DNA is TGTGCCTGGAGTGTATCAGGGACTAGCGGGTACGGGGAGCTGTTTTTT.

The chain uses TRBV7-2 and TRBJ2-2; 11 nucleotides match TRBD1. Germline CDR1 reads SGHTA; CDR2 reads FQGNSA. The CDR3 spans 16 residues. V dropped 5 bases and J dropped 5; count of bases not matched to a gene: 7. CDR3 protein: CASSGQGAAGTGELFF. The CDR3 nucleotides read TGTGCCAGCAGCGGACAGGGGGCAGCGGGAACCGGGGAGCTGTTTTTT.

This clone came up a few times. The chain is built from TRBV7-9 and TRBJ2-3; 14 bases fit TRBD2. The CDR3 loop spans 18 amino acids. From germline, CDR1 is SEHNR and CDR2 FQNEAQ (reference sequence). Trimming cost V 5 bases and J 1 base; bases outside gene matches: 8. In DNA, the CDR3 is TGTGCCAGCAGCCACGGGACTAGCGGGAGTTCCGGCACAGATACGCAGTATTTT. It specifies CASSHGTSGSSGTDTQYF.

This rearrangement joins TRBV6-1 to TRBJ2-3; 9 nucleotides agree with TRBD2. The CDR3 runs to 17 residues. Trimming removed 2 bases from V and 1 base from J; junction bases left unmatched: 7. Germline V lookup: CDR1 MNHNS, CDR2 SASEGT. The CDR3 protein is CASSERTSGWGTDTQYF. The DNA of the CDR3 is TGTGCCAGCAGTGAAAGAACTAGCGGGTGGGGCACAGATACGCAGTATTTT.

This chain uses TRBV9 with TRBJ2-5; TRBD1 might be the D (6 bases). TRBJ2-7 matches the DNA end more closely, so the J call is doubtful. In germline, CDR1 is SGDLS, CDR2 YYNGEE. This CDR3 has 16 amino acids. This chain's CDR3 is CASSVGGTGLIYEQYF. CDR3 DNA: TGTGCCAGCAGCGTAGGTGGAACAGGGTTAATTTACGAGCAGTACTTC.

This clone was seen just once. The genes are TRBV6-1 and TRBJ2-5; D might be TRBD1 (6 bases). The V gene lost 7 bases and the J gene lost 7 bases, with 22 bases spanning the gap. The CDR3 has 15 amino acids. The V gene's germline CDR1 is MNHNS and CDR2 SASEGT. This CDR3 is CASNRDNRVSGTQYF. The CDR3 DNA reads TGTGCCAGCAACAGAGACAACAGGGTTTCGGGGACCCAGTACTTC.

The V gene is TRBV9, the J gene TRBJ2-7; 9 bases match TRBD2. Germline V gene lookup returns CDR1 SGDLS and CDR2 YYNGEE. Trimming at V came to 4 bases and at J to 1 base, leaving 3 bases not matched to a gene. CDR3 length equals 14 residues. The CDR3 DNA sequence: TGTGCCAGCAGCATTGGACTAGCGTCCTACGAGCAGTACTTC. Residues: CASSIGLASYEQYF.